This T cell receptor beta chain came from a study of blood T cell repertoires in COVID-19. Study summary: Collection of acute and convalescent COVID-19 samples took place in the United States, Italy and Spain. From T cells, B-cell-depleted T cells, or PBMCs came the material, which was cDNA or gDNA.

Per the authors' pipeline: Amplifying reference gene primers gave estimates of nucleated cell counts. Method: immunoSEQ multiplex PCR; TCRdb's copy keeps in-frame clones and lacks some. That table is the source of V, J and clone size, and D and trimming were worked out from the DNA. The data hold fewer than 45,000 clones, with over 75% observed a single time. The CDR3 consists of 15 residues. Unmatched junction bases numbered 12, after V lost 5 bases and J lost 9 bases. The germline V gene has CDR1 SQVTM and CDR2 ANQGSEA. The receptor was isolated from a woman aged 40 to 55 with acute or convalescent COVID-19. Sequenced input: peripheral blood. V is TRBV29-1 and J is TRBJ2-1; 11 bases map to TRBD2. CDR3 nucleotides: TGCAGCGTTCTACCTCAGACTAGCGGGACAGGTGAGCAGTTCTTC. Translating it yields CSVLPQTSGTGEQFF.